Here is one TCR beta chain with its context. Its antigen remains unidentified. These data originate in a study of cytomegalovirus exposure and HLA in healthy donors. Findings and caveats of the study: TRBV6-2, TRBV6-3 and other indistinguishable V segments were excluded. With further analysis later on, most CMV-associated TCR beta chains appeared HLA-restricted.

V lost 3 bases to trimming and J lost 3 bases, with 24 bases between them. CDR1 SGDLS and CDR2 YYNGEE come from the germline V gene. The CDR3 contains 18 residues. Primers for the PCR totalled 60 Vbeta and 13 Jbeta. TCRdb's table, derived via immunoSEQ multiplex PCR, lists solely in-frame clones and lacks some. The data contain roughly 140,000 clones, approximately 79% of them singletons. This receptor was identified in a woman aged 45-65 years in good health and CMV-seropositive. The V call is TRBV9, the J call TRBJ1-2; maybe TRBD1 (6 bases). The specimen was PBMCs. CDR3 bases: TGTGCCAGCAGCGGCCGGGACACGGAATTCTTAGGGGACTATGGCTACACCTTC. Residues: CASSGRDTEFLGDYGYTF.